These 27 T cell receptor beta chains were sequenced from one sample in a study of spatial heterogeneity in lung cancer. Via MiXCR, TCRdb re-called the 5' RACE reads, giving one row per CDR3 protein. The data contain approximately 44,000 distinct CDR3 sequences, about 12% of them seen just once; the ten biggest clones take up roughly 40%. Time point: sample taken at primary tumor resection. Whole RNA, which was extracted from tumor, nontumor lung tissue or frozen PBMC, was sequenced without any cell sorting. Sample: PBMCs, taken at surgery. The source of these receptors is a female donor with early-stage non-small cell lung cancer.

The chain is built from TRBV7-9 and TRBJ2-2, with D possibly TRBD1 on 6 matching bases. The CDR3 length is 13 residues. Germline V CDR1 and CDR2: SEHNR, FQNEAQ (reference sequence). V was shortened by 3 bases and J by 6 bases, with 8 bases between the two germline ends. The CDR3 here is CASSFRGPGELFF. CDR3 nucleotide sequence: TGTGCCAGCAGCTTCAGGGGACCCGGGGAGCTGTTTTTT.

The chain has TRBV14 and TRBJ2-3; the D gene is possibly TRBD1 (5 bases). The ends were cut back, 0 bases at V and 0 bases at J, with 10 bases in the middle. Germline CDR1 and CDR2: SGHDN and FVKESK. This CDR3 has 16 amino acids. CDR3 in DNA: TGTGCCAGCAGCCAAGATTTAGGGGTTAGCACAGATACGCAGTATTTT. Its protein product is CASSQDLGVSTDTQYF.

This clonotype was detected only a few times. The gene calls are TRBV5-1 and TRBJ1-1, with a tentative D call TRBD1 (6 bases). V lost 4 bases, J lost 6 bases, and 10 bases lay in between. Germline lookup yields CDR1 SGHRS and CDR2 YFSETQ. The length of the CDR3 is 12 residues. As DNA, the CDR3 is TGCGCCAGCAGCGGGGGGCTGGCTGAAGCTTTCTTT. Its translation is CASSGGLAEAFF.

Many counts were recorded for this clonotype. This sequence joins TRBV28 and TRBJ2-3; 7 nucleotides agree with TRBD2. The CDR3 has 14 amino acids. Per germline, CDR1 MDHEN and CDR2 SYDVKM. V shed 3 bases and J 1 base; nucleotides not matched to a gene: 1. CDR3 bases: TGTGCCAGCAGTTTTGGGGGGGGCACAGATACGCAGTATTTT. It translates to CASSFGGGTDTQYF.

This clonotype was counted between two and nine times. The chain uses TRBV5-6 and TRBJ2-3, with a weak D call TRBD2 (5 bases). With 3 bases removed from V and 2 bases from J, the gap between germline ends came to 16 bases. This CDR3 region has 16 residues. The germline V gene encodes CDR1 SGHDT and CDR2 YYEEEE. The CDR3 loop reads CASSSPAERNTDTQYF. The CDR3 DNA sequence: TGTGCCAGCAGCTCCCCAGCGGAGAGGAACACAGATACGCAGTATTTT.

The rearrangement joins TRBV19 to TRBJ1-5, with D perhaps TRBD1 (6 bases). Trimming left V 9 bases short and J 0 bases short, with 12 bases between. The CDR3 spans 14 residues. Germline lookup yields CDR1 LNHDA and CDR2 SQIVND (reference sequence). CDR3 nucleotides: TGTGCCAGCTCGGACAGCCATAGCAATCAGCCCCAGCATTTT. This encodes CASSDSHSNQPQHF.

The CDR3 spells CASSFPASSNEQFF. The CDR3 nucleotides are TGTGCCAGCAGTTTCCCGGCTAGCAGCAATGAGCAGTTCTTC. The chain has TRBV12-3 or TRBV12-4 and TRBJ2-1; possible D gene TRBD2, 5 bases. CDR3 size: 14 residues. V shed 3 bases and J shed 6 bases, with 12 bases lying between them.

As regards this clonotype: Being one base from a much bigger clone, this may be a read error. The CDR3 DNA reads as TGCAGTGCTAGAGTGAGGACAGGGAATGAGCAGTTCTTC. It translates to CSARVRTGNEQFF. This rearrangement joins TRBV20-1 to TRBJ2-1, with TRBD1 matching 8 bases. J gave up 7 bases and V 1 base, and 3 bases lay outside the gene matches. The CDR3 is made up of 13 amino acids. CDR1 and CDR2 from the germline V gene are DFQATT and SNEGSKA (reference sequence).

The genes are TRBV12-3 or TRBV12-4 and TRBJ1-1, with 9 bases identical to TRBD1. The J segment lost 8 bases and the V segment lost 5 bases, leaving 6 bases of the junction unmatched. The CDR3 loop spans 13 amino acids. The chain's CDR3 is CASSLGQGIEAFF. The CDR3 DNA sequence: TGTGCCAGCAGTCTAGGACAGGGGATCGAAGCTTTCTTT.

In its sample, this clonotype was seen many times. The V call is TRBV28, the J call TRBJ1-3; D ambiguous. Germline CDR1 is MDHEN and CDR2 is SYDVKM. The length of the CDR3 is 15 residues. Trimming removed 5 bases from V and 1 base from J, with 12 bases in between. The CDR3 nucleotides are TGTGCCAGCAGTCTACTAGTGGTTTCTGGAAACACCATATATTTT. The encoded protein is CASSLLVVSGNTIYF.

V gene TRBV19 combines with J gene TRBJ2-6; D call uncertain. Trimming removed 10 bases from V and 4 bases from J, with 23 bases in between. CDR3 size: 17 residues. Germline assignment: CDR1 LNHDA and CDR2 SQIVND (reference sequence). The CDR3 DNA reads TGTGCCACTTCAACACTCGGCACTGGGGTGGGGGCCAACGTCCTGACTTTC. Translating it yields CATSTLGTGVGANVLTF.

The V and J genes are TRBV6-5 and TRBJ2-3; 10 positions match TRBD1. Germline assignment: CDR1 MNHEY and CDR2 SVGAGI. The CDR3 extends over 14 amino acids. V trimming: 5 bases; J trimming: 3 bases; junction bases outside the gene matches: 2. DNA of the CDR3: TGTGCCAGCAGTAGGACAGGGGGGACAGATACGCAGTATTTT. It yields the protein CASSRTGGTDTQYF.

This clonotype was seen more than once but under ten times. The chain combines TRBV6-1 with TRBJ1-1; no clear D. Germline CDR1 and CDR2: MNHNS and SASEGT. V gave up 7 bases and J gave up 11 bases, with 5 bases separating them. The CDR3 loop spans 8 amino acids. CDR3 coding DNA: TGTGCCAGCATGCGGGCTTTCTTT. Translating gives CASMRAFF.

At least ten counts were recorded for this clonotype. J is TRBJ2-3 and V is TRBV20-1; tentatively, D is TRBD2 (5 bases). V was pared by 3 bases and J by 0 bases, with 13 bases between. The CDR3 runs 15 residues. Germline-derived CDR1 and CDR2 are DFQATT and SNEGSKA (reference sequence). CDR3 amino acids: CSASISRGSTDTQYF. In DNA, the CDR3 is TGCAGTGCTAGTATCTCCCGGGGTAGCACAGATACGCAGTATTTT.

This clonotype was counted between two and nine times. V is TRBV2 and J is TRBJ1-2; 10 bases match TRBD1. Trimming cost V 2 bases and J 6 bases; bases outside gene matches: 9. This CDR3 spans 16 amino acids. The germline V gene encodes CDR1 SNHLY and CDR2 FYNNEI. CDR3 in amino acids: CASSETLRDRGHGYTF. CDR3 nucleotides: TGTGCCAGCAGTGAAACCCTCCGGGACAGGGGACATGGCTACACCTTC.

This clonotype was found a few times. The V and J genes are TRBV12-3 or TRBV12-4 and TRBJ2-1; TRBD2 might be the D (7 bases). The CDR3 covers 15 residues. Trimming pared 3 bases from V and 3 bases from J, leaving 12 bases between. The CDR3 DNA sequence: TGTGCCAGCAGTTTTGGCGGGGGCTTCTACAATGAGCAGTTCTTC. It codes for CASSFGGGFYNEQFF.

This clonotype came up many times. CDR3 nucleotide sequence: TGCAGCGCCTGGGGGCATAGCTCCTACAATGAGCAGTTCTTC. It encodes CSAWGHSSYNEQFF. V gene TRBV29-1 combines with J gene TRBJ2-1, with D perhaps TRBD1 (6 bases). Trimming took off 7 bases at V and 0 bases at J, with 13 bases between the two ends. CDR3 length: 14 residues. Germline V gene lookup returns CDR1 SQVTM and CDR2 ANQGSEA.

In this sample, this clonotype turned up many times. The chain uses TRBV5-1 and TRBJ2-5, with 8 bases aligning to TRBD1. CDR3 length equals 15 residues. The germline gives CDR1 SGHRS, CDR2 YFSETQ. Trimming removed 0 bases from V and 5 bases from J; junction bases left unmatched: 6. The CDR3 DNA reads as TGCGCCAGCAGCTTGGTGGCAGGGGGCAGGGAGACCCAGTACTTC. This sequence encodes CASSLVAGGRETQYF.

This rearrangement joins TRBV25-1 to TRBJ2-7, with 8 bases lining up with TRBD1. Germline CDR1 MGHDK, CDR2 SYGVNS. J lost 6 bases, V lost 3 bases, and 10 bases had no gene match. The CDR3 length is 15 residues. CDR3 in amino acids: CASSDDGTGVVEQYF. CDR3 DNA: TGTGCCAGCAGTGATGATGGGACAGGAGTAGTCGAGCAGTACTTC.

The sample holds many counts of this clonotype. The chain recombines TRBV3-1 with TRBJ1-6; no definite D call. Germline CDR1 is LGHDT and CDR2 is YNNKEL (reference sequence). The CDR3 consists of 13 residues. Trimming shortened V by 1 base and J by 5 bases, and 3 bases separated the two germline ends. The CDR3 sequence: CASSQVHNSPLHF. CDR3 coding DNA: TGTGCCAGCAGCCAAGTCCATAATTCACCCCTCCACTTT.

The chain combines TRBV19 with TRBJ1-2; TRBD1 agrees at 9 bases. Germline V gives CDR1 LNHDA, CDR2 SQIVND (reference sequence). The CDR3 is 16 amino acids. V was pared by 5 bases and J by 2 bases, with 9 bases of the junction left unmatched. The CDR3 reads CASSVPQGARNYGYTF. The CDR3 DNA reads as TGTGCCAGTAGTGTCCCACAGGGGGCGCGGAACTATGGCTACACCTTC.

This clonotype has more than one count but fewer than ten. The chain is built from TRBV7-2 and TRBJ1-2; 7 bases match TRBD1. The CDR3 contains 14 residues. Trimming removed 2 bases from V and 4 bases from J; junction bases left unmatched: 4. The germline CDR1 and CDR2 sequences are SGHTA and FQGNSA. In nucleotides, the CDR3 is TGTGCCAGCAGCTTATTTCCAGGGGGCTATGGCTACACCTTC. Translation: CASSLFPGGYGYTF.

This clonotype came up a few times. The chain recombines TRBV6-1 with TRBJ2-7; a weak D match, TRBD2 (6 bases). The V end was cut by 4 bases, the J end by 4 bases, with 20 bases between. Looked up from germline, CDR1 is MNHNS and CDR2 is SASEGT. The CDR3 totals 16 residues. Here the CDR3 reads CASSGGGNGMIYEQYF. The CDR3 DNA reads TGTGCCAGCAGTGGGGGAGGCAACGGCATGATATACGAGCAGTACTTC.

This clonotype was found a few times. V gene TRBV27 combines with J gene TRBJ2-7; D call uncertain. The CDR3 totals 14 residues. The germline CDR1 and CDR2 sequences are MNHEY and SMNVEV (reference sequence). Trimming pared 7 bases from V and 0 bases from J, leaving 13 bases between. In DNA form, the CDR3 reads TGTGCCAGCACCCCCAGTGGCCCCTCCTACGAGCAGTACTTC. Its protein product is CASTPSGPSYEQYF.

In this sample, this clonotype turned up a few times. The CDR3 reads CAWTVSGANVLTF. The DNA of the CDR3 is TGTGCCTGGACAGTCTCTGGGGCCAACGTCCTGACTTTC. J is TRBJ2-6 and V is TRBV30; unclear D gene. The CDR3 extends over 13 amino acids. Germline CDR1 is GTSNPN and CDR2 is SVGIG (reference sequence). V lost 4 bases, J lost 0 bases, and 4 bases lay in between.

The chain couples TRBV12-5 to TRBJ2-1; no reliable D call. The CDR3 extends over 12 amino acids. Trimming removed 3 bases at V and 3 bases at J, with 3 bases between. The germline gives CDR1 LGHNT, CDR2 FRNRAP. For the CDR3, the DNA is TGTGCTAGTGGTTTTGACTACAATGAGCAGTTCTTC. This sequence encodes CASGFDYNEQFF. The full variable domain, in which reference TRBV12-5 and TRBJ2-1 provide the parts outside the CDR3, is DARVTQTPRHKVTEMGQEVTMRCQPILGHNTVFWYRQTMMQGLELLAYFRNRAPLDDSGMPKDRFSAEMPDATLATLKIQPSEPRDSAVYFCASGFDYNEQFFGPGTRLTVL.

This clonotype was seen ten or more times. The chain's CDR3 is CSVERERRDTQYF. The CDR3 nucleotides are TGCAGCGTTGAAAGGGAAAGACGAGATACGCAGTATTTT. The chain couples TRBV29-1 to TRBJ2-3; D unclear. The CDR3 covers 13 residues. Trimming pared 2 bases from V and 5 bases from J, leaving 11 bases between. The germline gives CDR1 SQVTM, CDR2 ANQGSEA.